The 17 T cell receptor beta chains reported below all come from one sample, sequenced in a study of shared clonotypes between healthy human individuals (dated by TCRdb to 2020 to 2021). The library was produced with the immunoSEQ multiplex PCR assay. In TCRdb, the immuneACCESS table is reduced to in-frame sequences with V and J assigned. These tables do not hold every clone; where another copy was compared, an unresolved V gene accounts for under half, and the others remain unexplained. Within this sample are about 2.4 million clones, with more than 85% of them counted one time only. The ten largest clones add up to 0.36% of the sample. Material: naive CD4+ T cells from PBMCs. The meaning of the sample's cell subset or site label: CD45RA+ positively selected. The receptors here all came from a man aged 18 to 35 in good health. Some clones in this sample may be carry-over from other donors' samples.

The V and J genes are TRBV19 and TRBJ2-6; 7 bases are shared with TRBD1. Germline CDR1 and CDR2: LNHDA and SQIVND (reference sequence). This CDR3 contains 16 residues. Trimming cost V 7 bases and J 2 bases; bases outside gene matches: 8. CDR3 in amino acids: CASKVGQIAGANVLTF. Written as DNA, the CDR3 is TGTGCCAGTAAGGTGGGACAGATTGCTGGGGCCAACGTCCTGACTTTC.

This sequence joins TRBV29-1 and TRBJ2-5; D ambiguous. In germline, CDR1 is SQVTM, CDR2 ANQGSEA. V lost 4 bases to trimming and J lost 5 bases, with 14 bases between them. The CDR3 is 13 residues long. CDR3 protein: CSVGSLPGETQYF. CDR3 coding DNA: TGCAGCGTTGGATCCCTCCCCGGGGAGACCCAGTACTTC.

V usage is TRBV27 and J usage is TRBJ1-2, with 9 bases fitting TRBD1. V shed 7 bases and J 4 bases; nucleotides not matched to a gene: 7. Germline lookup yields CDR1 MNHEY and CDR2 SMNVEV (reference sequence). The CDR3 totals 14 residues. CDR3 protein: CASTAGTGLYGYTF. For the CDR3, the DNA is TGTGCCAGCACCGCGGGGACAGGGCTCTATGGCTACACCTTC.

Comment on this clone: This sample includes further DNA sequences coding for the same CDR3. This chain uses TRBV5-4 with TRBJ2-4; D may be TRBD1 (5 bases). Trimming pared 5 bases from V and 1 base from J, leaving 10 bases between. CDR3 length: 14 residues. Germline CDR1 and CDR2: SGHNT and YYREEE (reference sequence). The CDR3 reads CASSSPGAKNIQYF. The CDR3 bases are TGTGCCAGCAGTTCCCCAGGGGCCAAAAACATTCAGTACTTC.

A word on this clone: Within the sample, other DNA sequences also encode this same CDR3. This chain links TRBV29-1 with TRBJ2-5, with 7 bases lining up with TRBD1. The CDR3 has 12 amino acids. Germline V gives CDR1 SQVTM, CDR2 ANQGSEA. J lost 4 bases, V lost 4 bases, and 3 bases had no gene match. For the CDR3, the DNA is TGCAGCGTTGGACAGGGCCGAGAGACCCAGTACTTC. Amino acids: CSVGQGRETQYF.

The CDR3 nucleotides are TGTGCCAGCAGGGGTATGACCCCGGGAAAGCAGTACTTC. Its protein product is CASRGMTPGKQYF. This chain uses TRBV6-5 with TRBJ2-7; tentative D call: TRBD2 (5 bases). Deletions cut 6 bases from V and 8 bases from J, with 17 bases between. The CDR3 consists of 13 residues. The germline gives CDR1 MNHEY, CDR2 SVGAGI.

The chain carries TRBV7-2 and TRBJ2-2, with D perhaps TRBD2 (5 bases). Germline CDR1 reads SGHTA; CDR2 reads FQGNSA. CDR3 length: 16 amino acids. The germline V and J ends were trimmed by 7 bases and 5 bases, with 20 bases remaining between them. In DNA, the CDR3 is TGTGCCAGCACCTCACAGCGGCCTACTTTGACCGGGGAGCTGTTTTTT. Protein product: CASTSQRPTLTGELFF.

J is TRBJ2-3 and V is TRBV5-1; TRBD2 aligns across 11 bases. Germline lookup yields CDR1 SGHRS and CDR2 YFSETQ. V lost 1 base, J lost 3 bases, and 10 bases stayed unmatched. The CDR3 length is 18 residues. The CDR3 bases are TGCGCCAGCAGCTTGCCGGGGACTAGCGGAGGGGAGACAGATACGCAGTATTTT. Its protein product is CASSLPGTSGGETDTQYF.

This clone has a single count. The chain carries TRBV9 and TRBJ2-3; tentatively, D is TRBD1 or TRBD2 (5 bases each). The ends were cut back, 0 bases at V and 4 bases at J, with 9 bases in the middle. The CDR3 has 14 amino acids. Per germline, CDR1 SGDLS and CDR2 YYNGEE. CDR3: CASSVEGRSDTQYF. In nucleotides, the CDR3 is TGTGCCAGCAGCGTAGAGGGACGATCAGATACGCAGTATTTT.

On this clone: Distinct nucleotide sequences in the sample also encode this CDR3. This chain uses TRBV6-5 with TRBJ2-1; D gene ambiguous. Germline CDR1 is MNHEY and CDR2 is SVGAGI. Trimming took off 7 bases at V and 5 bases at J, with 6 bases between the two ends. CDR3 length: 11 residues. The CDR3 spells CASTRDNEQFF. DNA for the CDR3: TGTGCCAGCACTCGAGACAATGAGCAGTTCTTC.

The CDR3 loop is CASSQNRGLGYTF. CDR3 bases: TGTGCCAGCAGTCAAAACAGGGGCTTAGGCTACACCTTC. The chain joins TRBV27 to TRBJ1-2; 7 bases are shared with TRBD1. CDR3 length equals 13 residues. Unmatched junction bases numbered 8, after V lost 5 bases and J lost 8 bases. The V gene's germline CDR1 is MNHEY and CDR2 SMNVEV (reference sequence).

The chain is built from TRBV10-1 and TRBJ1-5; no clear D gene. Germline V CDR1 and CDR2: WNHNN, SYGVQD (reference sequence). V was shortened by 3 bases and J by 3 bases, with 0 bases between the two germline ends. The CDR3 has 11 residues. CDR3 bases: TGCGCCAGCAGTGACAATCAGCCCCAGCATTTT. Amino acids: CASSDNQPQHF.

The CDR3 sequence is CASSFPDTSGANVLTF. DNA for the CDR3: TGCGCCAGCAGCTTCCCCGACACCTCTGGGGCCAACGTCCTGACTTTC. The chain joins TRBV5-1 to TRBJ2-6; D remains unclear. Germline CDR1 is SGHRS and CDR2 is YFSETQ. Deletions cut 2 bases from V and 0 bases from J, with 9 bases between. The CDR3 has 16 residues.

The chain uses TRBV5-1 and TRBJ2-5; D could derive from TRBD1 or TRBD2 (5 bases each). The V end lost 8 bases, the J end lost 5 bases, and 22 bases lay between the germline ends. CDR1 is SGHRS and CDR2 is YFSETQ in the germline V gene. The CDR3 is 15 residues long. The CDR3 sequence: CASSPTSAEGETQYF. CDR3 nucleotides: TGCGCCAGTTCCCCTACGAGCGCAGAGGGGGAGACCCAGTACTTC.

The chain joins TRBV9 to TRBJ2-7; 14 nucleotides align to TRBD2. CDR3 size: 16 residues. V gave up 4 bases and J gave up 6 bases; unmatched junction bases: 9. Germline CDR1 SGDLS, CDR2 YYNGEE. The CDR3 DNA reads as TGTGCCAGCAGCCCGGGACTAGCGGGAGTAGTGGGCGAGCAGTACTTC. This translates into CASSPGLAGVVGEQYF.

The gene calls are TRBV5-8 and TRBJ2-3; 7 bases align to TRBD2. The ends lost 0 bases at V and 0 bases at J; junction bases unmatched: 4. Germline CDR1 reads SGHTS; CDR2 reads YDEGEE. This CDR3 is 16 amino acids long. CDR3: CASSLGLAVSTDTQYF. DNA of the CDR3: TGTGCCAGCAGCTTGGGGCTAGCGGTGAGCACAGATACGCAGTATTTT.

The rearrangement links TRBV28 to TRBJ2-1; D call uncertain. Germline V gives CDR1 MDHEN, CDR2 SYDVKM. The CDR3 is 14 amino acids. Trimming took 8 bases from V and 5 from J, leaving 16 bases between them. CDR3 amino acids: CASGFRTGDNEQFF. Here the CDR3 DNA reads TGTGCCAGCGGCTTCCGGACCGGAGACAATGAGCAGTTCTTC.